Listed here are 24 T cell receptor beta chains from one sample, sequenced in a study of shared clonotypes between healthy human individuals. The table came from immunoSEQ multiplex PCR; TCRdb's copy has only in-frame clones and leaves some out. The data show about half a million clones, about 85% seen once. Specimen: PBMCs. Receptors were obtained from a middle-aged woman in good health. Some clones in this sample may be carry-over from other donors' samples.

The rearrangement joins TRBV7-2 to TRBJ2-7; D unresolved. Trimming shortened V by 2 bases and J by 2 bases, and 10 bases separated the two germline ends. In germline, CDR1 is SGHTA, CDR2 FQGNSA. The CDR3 runs 14 residues. In nucleotides, the CDR3 is TGTGCCAGCAGCTTAACGGGTAACACCTACGAGCAGTACTTC. It encodes CASSLTGNTYEQYF.

This clone was seen once. The genes are TRBV30 and TRBJ2-5, with 12 bases lining up with TRBD1. V was clipped by 5 bases and J by 5 bases; unmatched bases: 6. The CDR3 is 14 amino acids. Germline values: CDR1 GTSNPN, CDR2 SVGIG (reference sequence). The CDR3 loop is CAWRGTGGFETQYF. CDR3 bases: TGTGCCTGGCGCGGGACAGGGGGCTTTGAGACCCAGTACTTC. Looking up the rest from reference TRBV30 and TRBJ2-5 gives the full variable domain: SQTIHQWPATLVQPVGSPLSLECTVEGTSNPNLYWYRQAAGRGLQLLFYSVGIGQISSEVPQNLSASRPQDRQFILSSKKLLLSDSGFYLCAWRGTGGFETQYFGPGTRLLVL.

This clone was counted between two and nine times. The chain combines TRBV29-1 with TRBJ1-1; D unclear. This CDR3 is built from 13 residues. Looked up from germline, CDR1 is SQVTM and CDR2 is ANQGSEA. V lost 1 base and J lost 5, with 11 bases in between. DNA of the CDR3: TGCAGCGTTGAAGGAGGGAGAGGGACTGAAGCTTTCTTT. This sequence encodes CSVEGGRGTEAFF. Supplemented by reference TRBV29-1 and TRBJ1-1, the full variable domain reads SAVISQKPSRDICQRGTSLTIQCQVDSQVTMMFWYRQQPGQSLTLIATANQGSEATYESGFVIDKFPISRPNLTFSTLTVSNMSPEDSSIYLCSVEGGRGTEAFFGQGTRLTVV.

The chain employs TRBV19 and TRBJ2-1, with 8 bases lining up with TRBD2. The CDR3 consists of 13 residues. V shed 10 bases, J shed 6 bases, and the junction held 8 bases outside the gene matches. Germline CDR1 is LNHDA and CDR2 is SQIVND (reference sequence). The CDR3 coding sequence is TGTGCCACTGCTAGCGGGTATCCCAATGAGCAGTTCTTC. It specifies CATASGYPNEQFF.

The rearrangement uses TRBV5-1 and TRBJ2-1; TRBD2 matches at 10 bases. The CDR3 consists of 15 residues. J was trimmed by 9 bases and V by 2 bases; bases with no gene match: 8. Germline V lookup: CDR1 SGHRS, CDR2 YFSETQ. CDR3 nucleotide sequence: TGCGCCAGCAGCTTCCCCAGCGGGAGGGGGGGTGAGCAGTTCTTC. This encodes CASSFPSGRGGEQFF.

This sequence joins TRBV11-3 and TRBJ1-1; D is ambiguous. V lost 0 bases and J 4 bases, leaving 6 bases between the germline ends. The CDR3 covers 13 residues. Germline lookup yields CDR1 SGHNT and CDR2 YENEEA. CDR3 nucleotide sequence: TGTGCCAGCAGCTTAGACCGGGCCACTGAAGCTTTCTTT. Translating it yields CASSLDRATEAFF.

The chain joins TRBV7-2 to TRBJ2-2; D ambiguous. The CDR3 extends over 16 amino acids. Trimming removed 0 bases from V and 2 bases from J, with 10 bases in between. The germline V gene encodes CDR1 SGHTA and CDR2 FQGNSA. CDR3 region: CASSLAPSDNTGELFF. For the CDR3, the DNA is TGTGCCAGCAGCTTAGCTCCGTCAGATAACACCGGGGAGCTGTTTTTT.

V usage is TRBV16 and J usage is TRBJ1-5; D is uncertain. Deletions cut 2 bases from V and 11 bases from J, with 19 bases between. The germline gives CDR1 KGHSY, CDR2 FQNENV. CDR3 size: 15 residues. CDR3 bases: TGTGCCAGCAGCCAAACGTTACAGCCTAGCGGGGCCCAGCATTTT. Its translation is CASSQTLQPSGAQHF.

The genes are TRBV5-4 and TRBJ1-2, with D unresolved. With 1 base removed from V and 0 bases from J, the gap between germline ends came to 13 bases. The CDR3 has 16 residues. The germline gives CDR1 SGHNT, CDR2 YYREEE (reference sequence). The CDR3 DNA follows: TGTGCCAGCAGCTTGAACGTTGTAACCGCTAACTATGGCTACACCTTC. It codes for CASSLNVVTANYGYTF.

This chain links TRBV18 with TRBJ2-7; TRBD2 matches at 13 bases. The CDR3 has 14 residues. Germline trimming cut 3 bases from V and 5 bases from J; bases unmatched to any gene: 1. Germline V gene sequence: CDR1 KGHSH, CDR2 LQKENI. This CDR3 is CASSPGTSGNEQYF. Here the CDR3 DNA reads TGTGCCAGCTCACCGGGGACTAGCGGGAACGAGCAGTACTTC.

The chain couples TRBV11-2 to TRBJ1-6, with 7 nucleotides matching TRBD1. J was trimmed by 6 bases and V by 4 bases; bases with no gene match: 9. This CDR3 region has 16 residues. Germline V CDR1 and CDR2: SGHAT, FQNNGV. The CDR3 region is CASSSWTGRFNSPLHF. The CDR3, as DNA: TGTGCCAGCAGCTCGTGGACAGGCCGCTTTAATTCACCCCTCCACTTT. The whole variable domain, filled in from reference TRBV11-2 and TRBJ1-6, reads EAGVAQSPRYKIIEKRQSVAFWCNPISGHATLYWYQQILGQGPKLLIQFQNNGVVDDSQLPKDRFSAERLKGVDSTLKIQPAKLEDSAVYLCASSSWTGRFNSPLHFGNGTRLTVT.

This chain connects TRBV19 to TRBJ1-2, with 10 bases fitting TRBD1. V lost 3 bases and J lost 4; bases outside the gene matches: 2. The CDR3 sequence is 14 residues long. CDR1 is LNHDA and CDR2 is SQIVND in the germline V gene (reference sequence). CDR3 sequence reads: CASSMGTGAYGYTF. The CDR3 bases are TGTGCCAGTAGTATGGGGACAGGGGCCTATGGCTACACCTTC.

This clone was found once. The chain's CDR3 is CASSAVGDEQYF. The CDR3 DNA is TGTGCCAGCAGTGCTGTAGGGGACGAGCAGTACTTC. This chain joins TRBV6-1 and TRBJ2-7; maybe TRBD1 (5 bases). Trimming pared 4 bases from V and 5 bases from J, leaving 9 bases between. This CDR3 has 12 amino acids. CDR1 MNHNS and CDR2 SASEGT come from the germline V gene.

This chain links TRBV18 with TRBJ1-1; 7 bases are shared with TRBD1. The CDR3 is 13 amino acids. CDR1 is KGHSH and CDR2 is LQKENI in the germline V gene. V shed 6 bases, J shed 3 bases, and the junction held 4 bases outside the gene matches. The CDR3 DNA reads TGTGCCAGCTCGGGGGGGACAGACACTGAAGCTTTCTTT. Translated: CASSGGTDTEAFF. The complete variable domain, with remaining parts taken from reference TRBV18 and TRBJ1-1, reads NAGVMQNPRHLVRRRGQEARLRCSPMKGHSHVYWYRQLPEEGLKFMVYLQKENIIDESGMPKERFSAEFPKEGPSILRIQQVVRGDSAAYFCASSGGTDTEAFFGQGTRLTVV.

The chain recombines TRBV7-2 with TRBJ2-5, with TRBD1 matching 8 bases. There are 13 residues in the CDR3. V was clipped by 6 bases and J by 2 bases; unmatched bases: 2. Germline-derived CDR1 and CDR2 are SGHTA and FQGNSA. The CDR3 here is CASRGTGQETQYF. CDR3 coding DNA: TGTGCCAGCAGGGGGACAGGACAAGAGACCCAGTACTTC.

V gene TRBV5-6 combines with J gene TRBJ2-6; D is uncertain. The CDR3 runs to 14 residues. Germline V gene lookup returns CDR1 SGHDT and CDR2 YYEEEE. The V and J ends lost 5 bases and 0 bases respectively, with 6 bases between them. The CDR3 loop is CASRHFSGANVLTF. The DNA of the CDR3 is TGTGCCAGCAGACACTTCTCTGGGGCCAACGTCCTGACTTTC.

The genes are TRBV7-2 and TRBJ1-2; 9 bases map to TRBD1. The CDR3 covers 14 residues. Germline V gene sequence: CDR1 SGHTA, CDR2 FQGNSA. The J segment lost 7 bases and the V segment lost 5 bases, leaving 8 bases of the junction unmatched. CDR3 sequence (DNA): TGTGCCAGCAGCCACCCGGACAGGGGATCTGGCTACACCTTC. Amino acids: CASSHPDRGSGYTF.

This chain joins TRBV7-8 and TRBJ1-4, with D possibly being TRBD1 (6 bases). This CDR3 is built from 13 residues. CDR1 is SGHVS and CDR2 is FQNEAQ in the germline V gene. The V gene lost 1 base and the J gene lost 10 bases, with 10 bases spanning the gap. The CDR3 DNA is TGTGCCAGCAGCTTAGGGACAGAGGGAAAACTGTTTTTT. Translated, it gives CASSLGTEGKLFF.

The chain links TRBV10-2 to TRBJ2-1; no reliable D call. The V end lost 4 bases, the J end lost 6 bases, and 19 bases lay between the germline ends. Germline V gives CDR1 WSHSY, CDR2 SAAADI. This CDR3 is built from 16 residues. The CDR3 region has the DNA TGCGCCAGCAGTGTAGGGCTGGTGACCCTCGGCAATGAGCAGTTCTTC. It yields the protein CASSVGLVTLGNEQFF.

The rearrangement joins TRBV14 to TRBJ2-7, with 9 bases identical to TRBD1. V lost 0 bases, J lost 5 bases, and 11 bases stayed unmatched. There are 17 residues in the CDR3. The germline V gene encodes CDR1 SGHDN and CDR2 FVKESK. The CDR3 spells CASSQEQWGTGSHEQYF. The DNA for the CDR3 is TGTGCCAGCAGCCAAGAACAGTGGGGGACAGGGTCCCACGAGCAGTACTTC.

The chain has TRBV2 and TRBJ2-7; 8 bases line up with TRBD1. V lost 7 bases to trimming and J lost 2 bases; unmatched junction nucleotides: 4. The CDR3 totals 13 residues. In germline, CDR1 is SNHLY, CDR2 FYNNEI. The CDR3 region has the DNA TGTGCCAGCACCCCAGGGGGCCCCTACGAGCAGTACTTC. Encoded protein: CASTPGGPYEQYF.

This clone was detected many times. The J gene is TRBJ2-3, the V gene TRBV29-1; TRBD1 might be the D (6 bases). Deletions cut 7 bases from V and 2 bases from J, with 10 bases between. The CDR3 length is 12 residues. Germline values: CDR1 SQVTM, CDR2 ANQGSEA. CDR3 in DNA: TGCAGCGAACAGGGCCCCACAGATACGCAGTATTTT. This codes for CSEQGPTDTQYF.

The chain recombines TRBV30 with TRBJ2-5; D is ambiguous. The ends were cut back, 1 base at V and 2 bases at J, with 17 bases in the middle. Germline CDR1 reads GTSNPN; CDR2 reads SVGIG (reference sequence). The length of the CDR3 is 16 residues. CDR3 loop: CAWSGRTDTIQETQYF. The CDR3 bases are TGTGCCTGGAGTGGACGGACCGATACTATTCAAGAGACCCAGTACTTC.

The V and J genes are TRBV30 and TRBJ2-5; TRBD2 matches 8 bases. The end of the DNA fits TRBJ2-7 better, so the J call may be wrong. The CDR3 runs to 14 residues. The germline CDR1 and CDR2 sequences are GTSNPN and SVGIG (reference sequence). This CDR3 reads CAWSPRTSRNEQYF. Written as DNA, the CDR3 is TGTGCCTGGAGTCCAAGGACTAGCCGAAACGAGCAGTACTTC.